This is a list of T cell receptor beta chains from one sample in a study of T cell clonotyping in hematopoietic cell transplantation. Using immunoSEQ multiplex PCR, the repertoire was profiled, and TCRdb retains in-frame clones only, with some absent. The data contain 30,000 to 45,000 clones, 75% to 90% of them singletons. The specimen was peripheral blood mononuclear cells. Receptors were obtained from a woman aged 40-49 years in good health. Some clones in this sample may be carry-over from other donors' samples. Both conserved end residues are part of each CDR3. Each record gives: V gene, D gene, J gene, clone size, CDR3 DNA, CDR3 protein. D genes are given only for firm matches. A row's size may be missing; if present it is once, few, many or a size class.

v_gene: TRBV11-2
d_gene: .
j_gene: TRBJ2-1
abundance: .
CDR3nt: TGTGCCAGCAGCTTAGCCGACCGGGACTTAGATGAGCAGTTCTTC
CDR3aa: CASSLADRDLDEQFF

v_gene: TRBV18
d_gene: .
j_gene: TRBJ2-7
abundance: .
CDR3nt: TGTGCCAGCTCACCTGACGGCCCGGAGGTCTACGAGCAGTACTTC
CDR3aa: CASSPDGPEVYEQYF

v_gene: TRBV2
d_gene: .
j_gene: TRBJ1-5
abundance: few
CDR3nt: TGTGCCAGCAGTCGGACACTCAACAGCAATCAGCCCCAGCATTTT
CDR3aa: CASSRTLNSNQPQHF

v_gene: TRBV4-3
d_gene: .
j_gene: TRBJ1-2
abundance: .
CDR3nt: TGCGCCAGCAGCCAAGATCTAGACACTCATTCCTCCTTC
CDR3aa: CASSQDLDTHSSF

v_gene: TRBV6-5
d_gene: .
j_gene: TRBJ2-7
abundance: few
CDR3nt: TGTGCCAGCAGGGGGAATTACGGGGCCTCGGACGAGCAGTACTTC
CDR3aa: CASRGNYGASDEQYF

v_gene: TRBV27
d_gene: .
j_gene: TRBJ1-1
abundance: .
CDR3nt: TGTGCCAGCCACATAGGGAACACTGAAGCTTTCTTT
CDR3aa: CASHIGNTEAFF

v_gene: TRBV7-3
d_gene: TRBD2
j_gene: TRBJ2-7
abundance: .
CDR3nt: TGTGCCAGCAGCTTAGCGGGAGGGTCTGGTGAGCAGTACTTC
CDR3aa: CASSLAGGSGEQYF

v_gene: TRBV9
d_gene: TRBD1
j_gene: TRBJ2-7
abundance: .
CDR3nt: TGTGCCAGCAGCTCTACCTCGACAGGGGCCCACAGCGAGCAGTACTTC
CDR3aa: CASSSTSTGAHSEQYF

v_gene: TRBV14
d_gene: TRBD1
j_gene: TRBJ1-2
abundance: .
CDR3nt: TGTGCCAGCCGGGACTGGACAGGGGAATGGTATGGCTACACCTTC
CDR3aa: CASRDWTGEWYGYTF

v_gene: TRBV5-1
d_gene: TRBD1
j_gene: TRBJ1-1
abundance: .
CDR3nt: TGCGCCAGCAGCTTCATTCCGGGACAGGGAAAGGAACGCACTGAAGCTTTCTTT
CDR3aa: CASSFIPGQGKERTEAFF

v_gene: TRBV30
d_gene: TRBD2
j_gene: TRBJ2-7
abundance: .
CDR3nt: TGTGCCTGGGCAGCGGGAGTCCGGTACGAGCAGTACTTC
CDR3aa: CAWAAGVRYEQYF

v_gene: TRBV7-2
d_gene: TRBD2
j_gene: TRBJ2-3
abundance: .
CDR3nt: TGTGCCAGCAGCAGGACTAGCGGTAGCACAGATACGCAGTATTTT
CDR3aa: CASSRTSGSTDTQYF

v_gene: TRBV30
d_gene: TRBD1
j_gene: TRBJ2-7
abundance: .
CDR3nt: TGTGCCTGGAACGACAGGGCCGAGCAGTACTTC
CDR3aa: CAWNDRAEQYF

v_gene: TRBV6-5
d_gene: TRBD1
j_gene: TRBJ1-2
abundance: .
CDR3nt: TGTGCCAGCACTACGAAGGGGAGGGGACAGCCTCACTTC
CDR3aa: CASTTKGRGQPHF

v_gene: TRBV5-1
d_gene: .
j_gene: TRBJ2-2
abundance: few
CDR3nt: TGCGCCAGCAGCGCCGGACAGAACACCGGGGAGCTGTTTTTT
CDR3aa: CASSAGQNTGELFF

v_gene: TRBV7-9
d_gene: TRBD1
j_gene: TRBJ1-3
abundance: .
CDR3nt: TGTGCCAGCAGCAGTCGGGACAGGGGGACGGACACCATATATTTT
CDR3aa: CASSSRDRGTDTIYF

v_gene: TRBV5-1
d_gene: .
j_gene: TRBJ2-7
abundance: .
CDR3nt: TGCGCCAGCAGCTGGGGACGGACGTCCACCGAGCAGTACTTC
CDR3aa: CASSWGRTSTEQYF

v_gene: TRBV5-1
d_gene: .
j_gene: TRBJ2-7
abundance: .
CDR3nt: TGCGCCAGCAGCTTGAACGACGAGCAGTACTTC
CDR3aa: CASSLNDEQYF

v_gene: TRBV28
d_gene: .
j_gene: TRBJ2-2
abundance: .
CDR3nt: TGTGCCAGCAGTTTAATCAGTAGAGGGGCCACCGGGGAGCTGTTTTTT
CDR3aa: CASSLISRGATGELFF

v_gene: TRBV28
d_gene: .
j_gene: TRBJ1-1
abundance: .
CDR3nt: TGTGCCAGCAGGCATAGGACAGACAATCAACTGTATAGACAGGATCCCACTGAAGCTTTCTTT
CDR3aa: CASRHRTDNQLYRQDPTEAFF

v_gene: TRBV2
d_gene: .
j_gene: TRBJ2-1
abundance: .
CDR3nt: TGTGCCAGCCGGGTCGGGGCCGGGTACAATGAGCAGTTCTTC
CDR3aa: CASRVGAGYNEQFF

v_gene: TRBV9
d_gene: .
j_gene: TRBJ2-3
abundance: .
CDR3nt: TGTGCCAGCAGCGTAGACGTGGAGGGAGATACGCAGTATTTT
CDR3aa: CASSVDVEGDTQYF

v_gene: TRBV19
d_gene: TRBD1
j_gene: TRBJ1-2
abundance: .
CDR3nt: TGTGCCAGTAGGTCTCGGGGGACAGATAATGGCTACACCTTC
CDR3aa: CASRSRGTDNGYTF

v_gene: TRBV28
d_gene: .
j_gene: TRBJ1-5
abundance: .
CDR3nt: TGTGCCAGCAGCACCGGACCGGTCGTTAATCAGCCCCAGCATTTT
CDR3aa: CASSTGPVVNQPQHF

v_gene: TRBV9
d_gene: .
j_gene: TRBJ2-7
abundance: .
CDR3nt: TGTGCCAGCAGCGTAGGAGGGGGGGACCGATCCTACGAGCAGTACTTC
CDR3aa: CASSVGGGDRSYEQYF

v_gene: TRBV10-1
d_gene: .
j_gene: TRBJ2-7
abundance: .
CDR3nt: TGCGCCAGCAGTCCGGGTCAGGGCGAGCAGTACTTC
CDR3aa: CASSPGQGEQYF

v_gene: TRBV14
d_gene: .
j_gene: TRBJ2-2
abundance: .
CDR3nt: TGTGCCAGCAGCCGTTCCCTAGGGGCCATTGACACCGGGGAGCTGTTTTTT
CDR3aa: CASSRSLGAIDTGELFF

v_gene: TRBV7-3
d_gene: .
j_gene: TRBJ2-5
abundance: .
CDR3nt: TGTGCCAGCAGCGCCGCTAGCGCCTCCCAAGAGACCCAGTACTTC
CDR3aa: CASSAASASQETQYF

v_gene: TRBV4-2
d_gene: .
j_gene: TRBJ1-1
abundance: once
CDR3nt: TGTGCCAGCAGCCAAACCAGGGGATACGGCACTGAAGCTTTCTTT
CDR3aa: CASSQTRGYGTEAFF

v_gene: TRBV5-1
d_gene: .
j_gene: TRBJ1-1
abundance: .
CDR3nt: TGCGCCAGCAGCTTGGACAGGGCAGTATCGGGAACTGAAGCTTTCTTT
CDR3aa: CASSLDRAVSGTEAFF

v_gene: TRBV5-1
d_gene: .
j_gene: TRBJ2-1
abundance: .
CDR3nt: TGCGCCAGCAGCTTACAAATGACAGACTACAATGAGCAGTTCTTC
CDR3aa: CASSLQMTDYNEQFF

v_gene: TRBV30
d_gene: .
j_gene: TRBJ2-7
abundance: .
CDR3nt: TGTGCCTGGTCCAGGGTGAGCAACGAGCAGTACTTC
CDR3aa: CAWSRVSNEQYF

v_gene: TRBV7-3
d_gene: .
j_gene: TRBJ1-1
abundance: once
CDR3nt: TGTGCCAGCAGCTTAACAGGCAACACTGAAGCTTTCTTT
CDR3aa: CASSLTGNTEAFF

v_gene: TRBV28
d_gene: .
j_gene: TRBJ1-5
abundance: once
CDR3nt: TGTGCCAGCAGATCCCTATCGGGGGATTACAATCAGCCCCAGCATTTT
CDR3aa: CASRSLSGDYNQPQHF

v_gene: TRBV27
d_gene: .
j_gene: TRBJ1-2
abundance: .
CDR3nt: TGTGCCAGCAGTTCTTACGACGTCCGGACCGGCTACACCTTC
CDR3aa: CASSSYDVRTGYTF

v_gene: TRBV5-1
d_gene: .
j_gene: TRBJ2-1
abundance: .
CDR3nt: TGCGCCAGCAGCTTGGCCGGCGGGACCCCTCGGAGCAATGAGCAGTTCTTC
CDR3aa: CASSLAGGTPRSNEQFF

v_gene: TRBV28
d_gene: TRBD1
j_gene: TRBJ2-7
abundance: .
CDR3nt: TGTGCCAGCAGTTTATTCGGGACAGGGGAAGGAGAGCAGTACTTC
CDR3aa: CASSLFGTGEGEQYF

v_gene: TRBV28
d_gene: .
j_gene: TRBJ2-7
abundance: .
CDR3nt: TGTGCCAGCAGTTCTCCGGGACACAACTCCTACGAGCAGTACTTC
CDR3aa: CASSSPGHNSYEQYF

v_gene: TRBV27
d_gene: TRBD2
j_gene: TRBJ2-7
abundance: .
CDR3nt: TGTGCCAGCAGTTTATCGCTAGCGGGGACTGGCGAGCAGTACTTC
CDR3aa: CASSLSLAGTGEQYF

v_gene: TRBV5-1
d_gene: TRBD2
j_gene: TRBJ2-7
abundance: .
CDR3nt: TGCGCCAGCAGCGTACTTAGCGGGGGGGGCCACGAGCAGTACTTC
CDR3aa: CASSVLSGGGHEQYF

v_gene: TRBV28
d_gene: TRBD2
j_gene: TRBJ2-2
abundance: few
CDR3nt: TGTGCCAGCAGAAGCGGGGCCCGGGAGCTGTTTTTT
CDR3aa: CASRSGARELFF

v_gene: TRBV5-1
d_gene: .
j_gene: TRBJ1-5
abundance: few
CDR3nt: TGCGCCAGCAGTTTCGAACCACAGAGGCAGCCCCAGCATTTT
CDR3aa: CASSFEPQRQPQHF

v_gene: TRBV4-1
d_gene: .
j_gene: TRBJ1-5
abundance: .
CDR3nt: TGCGCCAGCAAGGGAGACAATCAGCCCCAGCATTTT
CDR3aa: CASKGDNQPQHF

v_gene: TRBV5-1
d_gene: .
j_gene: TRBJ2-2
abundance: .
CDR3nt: TGCGCCAGCAGCTTGGGGGTCGGGAACACCGGGGAGCTGTTTTTT
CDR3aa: CASSLGVGNTGELFF

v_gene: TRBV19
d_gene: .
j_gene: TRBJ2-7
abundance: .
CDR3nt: TGTGCCAGTAGTCGGGCAGGAGATTACGAGCAGTACTTC
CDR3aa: CASSRAGDYEQYF

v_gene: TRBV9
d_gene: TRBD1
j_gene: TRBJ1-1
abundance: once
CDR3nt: TGTGCCAGCAGCGTAGGACAGGGAGGGCCCACTGAAGCTTTCTTT
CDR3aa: CASSVGQGGPTEAFF

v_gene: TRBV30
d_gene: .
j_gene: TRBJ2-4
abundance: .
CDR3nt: TGTGCCTGGAGTGGGGGAAACATTCAGTACTTC
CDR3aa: CAWSGGNIQYF

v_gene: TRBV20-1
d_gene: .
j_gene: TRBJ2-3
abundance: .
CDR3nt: TGCAGTGCTAGTTTGGAGGATACGCAGTATTTT
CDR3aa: CSASLEDTQYF

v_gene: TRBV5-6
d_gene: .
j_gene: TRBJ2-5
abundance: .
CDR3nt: TGTGCCAGCAGCTTGGGGCTACCGGGACCCCACCAAGAGACCCAGTACTTC
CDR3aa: CASSLGLPGPHQETQYF

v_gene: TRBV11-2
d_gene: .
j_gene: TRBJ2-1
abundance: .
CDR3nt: TGTGCCAGCACCTCCCTGAGCGGAGTGTCCGGGTCGGAGCAGTTCTTC
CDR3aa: CASTSLSGVSGSEQFF